The sequence of this T cell receptor (beta chain) was determined in a study of blood T cells in healthy people across ages. It was with a sample-barcoded 5' primer and a J-beta primer mix that a second PCR of roughly 7 to 12 cycles was run. A template-switch adaptor containing 12 random nucleotides labeled each cDNA molecule. MiXCR, applied by TCRdb to the 5' RACE reads, yields one record per CDR3 protein. This sample has approximately 790,000 distinct CDR3 sequences, with 55% to 65% found just once. The source is a man in his thirties or forties in good health. The sequencing input was blood.

The CDR3 sequence: CASSLARANTEAFF. The CDR3 nucleotides are TGTGCCAGCAGCTTGGCCAGGGCGAACACTGAAGCTTTCTTT. The rearrangement links TRBV13 to TRBJ1-1; D perhaps matches TRBD1 (5 bases). Per germline, CDR1 PRHDT and CDR2 FYEKMQ (reference sequence). CDR3 length: 14 residues. V shed 3 bases and J shed 1 base, with 9 bases lying between them.